A single sample gave rise to the 5 T cell receptor beta chains below, sequenced in a study of cytomegalovirus exposure and HLA in healthy donors. It was with 60 Vbeta and 13 Jbeta primers that the PCR ran. Only in-frame clones appear in the TCRdb table, and some are missing; sequencing was by immunoSEQ multiplex PCR. The data hold approximately 110,000 clones, with around three quarters observed a single time. Input material: PBMCs. These receptors were collected from a man aged 25 to 45 in good health and CMV-seropositive.

This clone has a handful of counts. The V call is TRBV4-2, the J call TRBJ2-3; 14 bases are shared with TRBD2. Germline V gives CDR1 LGHNA, CDR2 YNFKEQ. The V gene end was trimmed by 1 base and the J gene end by 12 bases; junction bases not matched to a gene: 3. This CDR3 contains 14 residues. The CDR3 loop reads CASSQGLAGGRQYF. CDR3 DNA: TGTGCCAGCAGCCAAGGACTAGCGGGGGGGCGTCAGTATTTT.

The chain recombines TRBV19 with TRBJ1-6, with no clear D. Trimming pared 0 bases from V and 0 bases from J, leaving 15 bases between. This CDR3 has 19 residues. CDR1 and CDR2 from the germline V gene are LNHDA and SQIVND (reference sequence). CDR3 region: CASSIDLHTTSSYNSPLHF. The CDR3 coding sequence is TGTGCCAGTAGTATAGATCTGCATACTACGAGCTCCTATAATTCACCCCTCCACTTT.

The chain joins TRBV12-5 to TRBJ1-5; 11 nucleotides agree with TRBD1. The CDR3 has 14 residues. V dropped 3 bases and J dropped 8; count of bases not matched to a gene: 3. CDR1 and CDR2 from the germline V gene are LGHNT and FRNRAP. CDR3 bases: TGTGCTAGTGGTTTAGGGACAGGGGGTAAGCCCCAGCATTTT. Its protein product is CASGLGTGGKPQHF. The complete variable domain, with remaining parts taken from reference TRBV12-5 and TRBJ1-5, reads DARVTQTPRHKVTEMGQEVTMRCQPILGHNTVFWYRQTMMQGLELLAYFRNRAPLDDSGMPKDRFSAEMPDATLATLKIQPSEPRDSAVYFCASGLGTGGKPQHFGDGTRLSIL.

The rearrangement joins TRBV2 to TRBJ1-4; 11 nucleotides line up with TRBD1. The CDR3 runs to 15 residues. From germline, CDR1 is SNHLY and CDR2 FYNNEI. V shed 6 bases and J 10 bases; nucleotides not matched to a gene: 10. CDR3 region: CASSYGTGGSGKLFF. CDR3 coding DNA: TGTGCCAGCAGCTATGGGACAGGGGGTAGCGGAAAACTGTTTTTT.

There are a few counts of this clone. The chain has TRBV6-5 and TRBJ2-3; D remains unclear. The V gene's germline CDR1 is MNHEY and CDR2 SVGAGI. This CDR3 is built from 16 residues. The V end lost 0 bases, the J end lost 0 bases, and 10 bases lay between the germline ends. CDR3 sequence reads: CASSYSRLISTDTQYF. CDR3 nucleotide sequence: TGTGCCAGCAGTTACTCCCGGTTGATTAGCACAGATACGCAGTATTTT.